The rows below give T cell receptor beta chains drawn from one sample of a study of CD8 T cells in Susac syndrome. TCRdb recomputed calls from the immunoSEQ multiplex PCR reads with MiXCR, one row per CDR3 protein. The sample includes about 300,000 distinct CDR3 sequences, about 82% seen only once; the top ten take 0.2% to 0.25%. Sequencing was carried out using CD8+ T cells from PBMCs. The source of these receptors is a human donor with multiple sclerosis. CDR3s include the opening cysteine and the closing phenylalanine or tryptophan. D genes are given only for firm matches. A clone size is listed for some rows: how often the clone was seen (once, few, many), or a class if it is expanded.

cdr3_aa,cdr3_nt,j_call,d_call,v_call,clone_size
CASSLLPSGELFF,TGTGCCAGCAGTTTATTACCCTCCGGGGAGCTGTTTTTT,TRBJ2-2,NA,TRBV28,NA
CASSFWRGYEQYF,TGTGCCAGCAGTTTTTGGAGGGGATACGAGCAGTACTTC,TRBJ2-7,NA,TRBV28,NA
CASSDYPSEGAYEQYF,TGTGCCAGCAGTGATTACCCTAGCGAGGGGGCCTACGAGCAGTACTTC,TRBJ2-7,NA,TRBV6-1,few
CASSISTGGNTEAFF,TGTGCCAGTAGTATTTCCACCGGGGGTAACACTGAAGCTTTCTTT,TRBJ1-1,NA,TRBV19,few
CASSHRIGTGNTIYF,TGCGCCAGCAGTCACCGCATAGGGACAGGAAACACCATATATTTT,TRBJ1-3,NA,TRBV23-1,NA
CASSFRLDTYGYTF,TGTGCCAGCAGTTTTCGGCTGGACACCTATGGCTACACCTTC,TRBJ1-2,NA,TRBV27,NA
CASSFQAARTEAFF,TGTGCCAGCAGTTTTCAGGCTGCGCGAACTGAAGCTTTCTTT,TRBJ1-1,NA,TRBV28,NA
CASSHGTGAYEQYF,TGTGCCAGCAGTCACGGGACAGGGGCCTACGAGCAGTACTTC,TRBJ2-7,TRBD1,TRBV27,NA
CASTSGVAQETQYF,TGTGCCAGCACCTCCGGGGTAGCTCAAGAGACCCAGTACTTC,TRBJ2-5,NA,TRBV13,NA
CASSPRGLGYEQYF,TGTGCCAGCAGCCCCCGCGGCTTGGGCTACGAGCAGTACTTC,TRBJ2-7,NA,TRBV3-1,NA
CASRDSGAQNTEAFF,TGTGCCAGCCGCGACTCAGGGGCACAGAACACTGAAGCTTTCTTT,TRBJ1-1,NA,TRBV28,once
CASSVQAEAFF,TGTGCCAGCAGTGTCCAGGCTGAAGCTTTCTTT,TRBJ1-1,NA,TRBV6-1,few
CASSQGLTRLPSEQYF,TGTGCCAGCAGCCAAGGGTTGACGCGTCTTCCGTCCGAGCAGTACTTC,TRBJ2-7,NA,TRBV3-1,once
CASSPEGLETDTQYF,TGTGCCAGCTCACCAGAGGGACTAGAAACAGATACGCAGTATTTT,TRBJ2-3,TRBD2,TRBV18,NA
CASSYTPGSSYNEQFF,TGTGCCAGCAGTTACACTCCAGGATCATCCTACAATGAGCAGTTCTTC,TRBJ2-1,NA,TRBV6-5,NA
CASSYSGSSSYEQYF,TGCGCCAGCAGCTACAGCGGGAGTAGCTCCTACGAGCAGTACTTC,TRBJ2-7,TRBD2,TRBV5-1,NA
CASSLRTQVRSNEQFF,TGTGCCAGCAGCCTGCGGACCCAAGTTCGGAGCAATGAGCAGTTCTTC,TRBJ2-1,NA,TRBV7-6,NA
CSARESGGGFGTEAFF,TGCAGTGCTAGAGAGAGCGGGGGAGGGTTTGGGACTGAAGCTTTCTTT,TRBJ1-1,NA,TRBV20-1,NA
CATSRGGDEQYF,TGTGCCACCAGCAGGGGAGGGGACGAGCAGTACTTC,TRBJ2-7,TRBD2,TRBV15,once
CASSWPDFSEQFF,TGTGCCAGCAGTTGGCCAGATTTTTCTGAGCAGTTCTTC,TRBJ2-1,NA,TRBV6-6,NA
CAISEWLGPVPTDTQYF,TGTGCCATCAGTGAGTGGTTGGGTCCCGTTCCCACAGATACGCAGTATTTT,TRBJ2-3,NA,TRBV10-3,NA
CSAIGHAKDLSYEQYF,TGCAGTGCTATAGGTCACGCGAAGGATTTGAGCTACGAGCAGTACTTC,TRBJ2-7,NA,TRBV20-1,NA
CSVEKQNTGELFF,TGCAGCGTTGAAAAACAGAACACCGGGGAGCTGTTTTTT,TRBJ2-2,NA,TRBV29-1,NA
CASSIIGTYSYNEQFF,TGTGCCAGTAGTATAATCGGGACCTACTCCTACAATGAGCAGTTCTTC,TRBJ2-1,NA,TRBV19,NA
CASSYSSAWGNYGYTF,TGTGCCAGCAGTTACTCGAGCGCCTGGGGGAATTATGGCTACACCTTC,TRBJ1-2,NA,TRBV6-2/TRBV6-3,NA
CASSWVGQPYEQYF,TGTGCCAGCAGCTGGGTGGGACAGCCCTACGAGCAGTACTTC,TRBJ2-7,TRBD1,TRBV5-4,few
CATSVSDGRRQPQHF,TGTGCCACCTCAGTGTCGGACGGGCGGCGTCAGCCCCAGCATTTT,TRBJ1-5,NA,TRBV28,NA
CASSSTQTRADTQYF,TGTGCCAGCAGCTCGACCCAAACCCGCGCAGATACGCAGTATTTT,TRBJ2-3,NA,TRBV7-9,NA
CASSLGQGRTDTQYF,TGTGCCAGCAGTTTAGGACAGGGGCGGACAGATACGCAGTATTTT,TRBJ2-3,TRBD1,TRBV28,NA
CATSNDINEQFF,TGTGCCACCAGCAATGACATCAATGAGCAGTTCTTC,TRBJ2-1,NA,TRBV15,NA
CASRGTVNSPLHF,TGTGCCAGCAGGGGGACAGTCAATTCACCCCTCCACTTT,TRBJ1-6,TRBD1,TRBV12-3/TRBV12-4,NA
CATSRVEVGQGRQETQYF,TGTGCCACCAGCAGAGTTGAGGTCGGACAGGGCCGCCAAGAGACCCAGTACTTC,TRBJ2-5,TRBD1,TRBV15,NA
CASSLGDFYEQYF,TGTGCCAGCAGTTTAGGGGACTTCTACGAGCAGTACTTC,TRBJ2-7,NA,TRBV12-3/TRBV12-4,NA
CASSLDYLSTDTQYF,TGTGCCAGCAGTTTGGACTACCTTAGCACAGATACGCAGTATTTT,TRBJ2-3,NA,TRBV12-3/TRBV12-4,NA
CASSLSNFQPQHF,TGTGCCAGCAGCTTGTCCAATTTTCAGCCCCAGCATTTT,TRBJ1-5,NA,TRBV5-6,NA
CASSFPRLAGRSGSYEQYF,TGTGCCAGCAGTTTCCCCCGACTAGCGGGCAGATCAGGGTCCTACGAGCAGTACTTC,TRBJ2-7,TRBD2,TRBV28,NA
CATSDPSLQGGRATQYF,TGTGCCACCAGTGATCCCAGCCTACAAGGGGGCCGTGCGACCCAGTACTTC,TRBJ2-5,TRBD1,TRBV24-1,NA
CASSLADTQYF,TGTGCCAGCAGCTTGGCAGATACGCAGTATTTT,TRBJ2-3,NA,TRBV28,NA
CASSLLFQETQYF,TGTGCCAGCAGCTTACTATTCCAAGAGACCCAGTACTTC,TRBJ2-5,NA,TRBV7-9,NA
CSARDPGGQSSYNEQFF,TGCAGTGCTAGAGATCCCGGGGGACAGAGCTCCTACAATGAGCAGTTCTTC,TRBJ2-1,NA,TRBV20-1,NA
CSARGAGVGDTQYF,TGCAGTGCTAGGGGAGCGGGAGTGGGAGATACGCAGTATTTT,TRBJ2-3,TRBD2,TRBV20-1,NA